This T cell receptor (beta chain) comes out of a study of cytomegalovirus exposure and HLA in healthy donors. Overall study results and limits: TRBV6-2, TRBV6-3 and some other V segments were unresolvable in 87-base-pair reads.

On this clone itself: The antigen is unknown.

13 Jbeta primers and 60 Vbeta primers were used for the PCR. The protocol was immunoSEQ multiplex PCR, while the TCRdb copy is restricted to in-frame clones and leaves out a portion. Of 95,000 to 150,000 clones listed, about 80% are singletons. Germline-derived CDR1 and CDR2 are SNHLY and FYNNEI. CDR3 length equals 15 residues. Trimming took 7 bases from V and 5 from J; bases not matched to a gene: 13. The J gene is TRBJ2-5, the V gene TRBV2; 7 bases agree with TRBD2. The sequence derives from a man aged 55 to 70 in good health and CMV-seropositive. Material for sequencing was PBMCs. The CDR3 region is CASTGNGGRGETQYF. CDR3 nucleotides: TGTGCCAGCACAGGCAACGGAGGGAGGGGCGAGACCCAGTACTTC.